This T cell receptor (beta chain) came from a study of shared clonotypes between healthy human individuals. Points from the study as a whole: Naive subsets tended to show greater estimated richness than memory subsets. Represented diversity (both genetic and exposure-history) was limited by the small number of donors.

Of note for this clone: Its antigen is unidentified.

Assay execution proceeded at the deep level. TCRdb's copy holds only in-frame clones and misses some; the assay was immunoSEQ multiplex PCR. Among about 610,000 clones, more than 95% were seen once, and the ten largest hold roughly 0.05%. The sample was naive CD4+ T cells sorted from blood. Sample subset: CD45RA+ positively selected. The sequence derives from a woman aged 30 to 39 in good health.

CDR3 loop: CASSILMGGRGSYNEQFF. The CDR3 DNA follows: TGTGCCAGCAGTATACTAATGGGGGGGCGCGGCTCCTACAATGAGCAGTTCTTC. V gene TRBV27 combines with J gene TRBJ2-1; D is possibly TRBD2 (7 bases). The germline V and J ends were trimmed by 5 bases and 0 bases, with 20 bases remaining between them. Germline V CDR1 and CDR2: MNHEY, SMNVEV (reference sequence). This CDR3 contains 18 residues.